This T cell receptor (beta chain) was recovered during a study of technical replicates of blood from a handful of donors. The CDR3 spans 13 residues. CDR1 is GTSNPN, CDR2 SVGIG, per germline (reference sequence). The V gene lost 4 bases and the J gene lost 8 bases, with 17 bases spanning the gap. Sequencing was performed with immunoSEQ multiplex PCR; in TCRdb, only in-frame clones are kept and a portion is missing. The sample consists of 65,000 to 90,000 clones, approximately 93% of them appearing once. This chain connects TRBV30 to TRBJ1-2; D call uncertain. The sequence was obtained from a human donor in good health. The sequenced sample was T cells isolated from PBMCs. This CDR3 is CAWMRPEVKGYTF. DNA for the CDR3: TGTGCCTGGATGAGGCCCGAGGTTAAGGGCTACACCTTC.